This T cell receptor (beta chain) originates from a study of blood T cells in healthy people across ages. Overall study results and limits: Naive T cell percentage by flow cytometry tracked strongly with beta diversity.

Trimming cost V 6 bases and J 3 bases; bases outside gene matches: 10. Germline V gives CDR1 MDHEN, CDR2 SYDVKM. The CDR3 runs 16 residues. It was with a sample-barcoded 5' primer and a J-beta primer mix that a second PCR of roughly 6 to 11 cycles was run. Each CDR3 protein gets one entry after TCRdb re-called the 5' RACE reads with MiXCR. This table holds roughly 800,000 distinct CDR3 sequences, about three fifths found once. In regard to this clonotype: The antigen is unknown.

Caucasian individuals from Russia who were healthy and aged about 6 to 90 acted as donors. Isolation yielded PBMCs, at least 6 million per sample, in every case. Per sample, extraction of total RNA gave at least 5.5 micrograms in every case. The clonotype comes from a young man in good health. Sample: blood. The chain couples TRBV28 to TRBJ2-1; 8 bases line up with TRBD2. CDR3 nucleotide sequence: TGTGCCAGCAGCGTCACCAGCGGGAGAATCTACAATGAGCAGTTCTTC. It yields the protein CASSVTSGRIYNEQFF.